What follows describes a single TCR beta chain. Antigen: not known. Time point specified: week 47, end of study. Each vaccine dose was 300 ug of mutant IDH1 20-mer peptide, with topical imiquimod. These data come from a study of a mutant IDH1 vaccine in newly diagnosed glioma. Overall study context: Beginning 4-6 weeks after radiotherapy alone, or with temozolomide cycles, vaccination took place.

The assay was immunoSEQ multiplex PCR, and TCRdb's table has in-frame clones only and misses some. The repertoire holds some 50,000 clones, with almost 65% as singletons. Germline CDR1 SGHTA, CDR2 FQGTGA. CDR3 length equals 13 residues. The V end lost 3 bases, the J end lost 7 bases, and 7 bases lay between the germline ends. The V and J genes are TRBV7-3 and TRBJ1-6, with unresolved D. The sequences come from peripheral blood mononuclear cells (PBMCs), collected from a glioma patient whose treatment included an IDH1 peptide vaccine. This TCR derives from a man aged 35-49 years with glioma. Some clones in this sample may be carry-over from other donors' samples. The CDR3 region has the DNA TGTGCCAGCAGCTTGGACGGGAATTCACCCCTCCACTTT. It codes for CASSLDGNSPLHF.